Following are 27 T cell receptor beta chains from one sample sequenced in a study of OX40 agonist ivuxolimab in advanced cancers. Assay: immunoSEQ multiplex PCR; the TCRdb copy retains only in-frame clones and omits some. The sample yields 55,000 to 85,000 clones, 80% seen once. The sample here was CD4+ or CD8+ T cells sorted from blood, taken in a trial of the OX40 agonist ivuxolimab. The source is an adult with an advanced solid tumor such as melanoma, head and neck, liver or kidney cancer.

Worth noting for this clone: Because the CDR3 is missing its conserved closing phenylalanine or tryptophan, this is likely a read error. It is unclear where the CDR3 begins or ends on the DNA, so no DNA is shown, and the CDR3 is as TCRdb lists it. This chain uses TRBV5-1 with TRBJ2-7. The CDR3 has 10 residues if both end residues are counted. Germline assignment: CDR1 SGHRS and CDR2 YFSETQ. The CDR3 spells CASSTATAAT.

This CDR3 reads CASSPSTGLGEQYF. The CDR3 DNA sequence: TGTGCCAGCAGCCCTTCGACAGGGTTGGGCGAGCAGTACTTC. V gene TRBV5-4 combines with J gene TRBJ2-7; TRBD1 matches at 7 bases. Per the germline V gene, CDR1 is SGHNT and CDR2 is YYREEE (reference sequence). Trimming at V came to 4 bases and at J to 6 bases, leaving 10 bases not matched to a gene. CDR3 length: 14 amino acids.

The chain couples TRBV29-1 to TRBJ1-5; D possibly corresponds to TRBD1 (5 bases). Germline V gene data show CDR1 as SQVTM and CDR2 as ANQGSEA. The CDR3 is made up of 13 amino acids. Trimming left V 5 bases short and J 0 bases short, with 8 bases between. CDR3 sequence: CSVSGGSNQPQHF. CDR3 coding DNA: TGCAGCGTTTCTGGGGGTAGCAATCAGCCCCAGCATTTT.

The rearrangement links TRBV7-9 to TRBJ2-1; D is unclear. Germline V gene lookup returns CDR1 SEHNR and CDR2 FQNEAQ (reference sequence). The CDR3 runs 14 residues. Trimming stripped 5 bases from V and 0 bases from J, with 8 bases between. The CDR3 DNA reads as TGTGCCAGCAGCGAACGTGACTCCTACAATGAGCAGTTCTTC. It codes for CASSERDSYNEQFF. Full variable domain (rest looked up from reference TRBV7-9 and TRBJ2-1): DTGVSQNPRHKITKRGQNVTFRCDPISEHNRLYWYRQTLGQGPEFLTYFQNEAQLEKSRLLSDRFSAERPKGSFSTLEIQRTEQGDSAMYLCASSERDSYNEQFFGPGTRLTVL.

The chain employs TRBV14 and TRBJ1-1; D is uncertain. CDR3 size: 13 residues. The V end lost 1 base, the J end lost 6 bases, and 9 bases lay between the germline ends. Germline-derived CDR1 and CDR2 are SGHDN and FVKESK. The CDR3 DNA follows: TGTGCCAGCAGCCAAGTCAGAGGGCCTGAAGCTTTCTTT. This gives the protein CASSQVRGPEAFF.

This clone has a single count. The chain combines TRBV5-6 with TRBJ1-1; 8 positions match TRBD1. The V gene end was trimmed by 2 bases and the J gene end by 4 bases; junction bases not matched to a gene: 7. There are 15 residues in the CDR3. In germline, CDR1 is SGHDT, CDR2 YYEEEE. This CDR3 reads CASSFRTGYGTEAFF. The CDR3 DNA is TGTGCCAGCAGCTTTAGGACAGGGTATGGCACTGAAGCTTTCTTT.

This chain joins TRBV7-6 and TRBJ1-4; D not resolved. CDR1 and CDR2 from the germline V gene are SGHVS and FNYEAQ. This CDR3 region has 15 residues. Trimming took 4 bases from V and 4 from J, leaving 13 bases between them. CDR3: CASSSGMRHNEKLFF. CDR3 sequence (DNA): TGTGCCAGCAGCTCTGGGATGCGGCATAATGAAAAACTGTTTTTT.

This chain connects TRBV28 to TRBJ2-7; TRBD2 agrees at 10 bases. The germline V gene encodes CDR1 MDHEN and CDR2 SYDVKM. The J segment lost 1 base and the V segment lost 7 bases, leaving 4 bases of the junction unmatched. The length of the CDR3 is 14 residues. Written as DNA, the CDR3 is TGTGCCAGCACGAAGCGGGGGGGATCCTACGAGCAGTACTTC. Its protein product is CASTKRGGSYEQYF.

The chain couples TRBV14 to TRBJ1-2; unclear D gene. The CDR3 runs 15 residues. The germline V gene encodes CDR1 SGHDN and CDR2 FVKESK. Trimming removed 0 bases from V and 6 bases from J, with 14 bases in between. The CDR3 reads CASSQEGWTGDGYTF. Written as DNA, the CDR3 is TGTGCCAGCAGCCAAGAAGGATGGACGGGCGATGGCTACACCTTC.

The chain carries TRBV7-2 and TRBJ2-7, with a possible D match to TRBD1 (6 bases). V was trimmed by 3 bases and J by 0 bases, leaving 12 bases between them. CDR1 SGHTA and CDR2 FQGNSA come from the germline V gene. CDR3 length: 15 amino acids. CDR3 nucleotides: TGTGCCAGCAGCTTTGGAGACAGGAGCTCCTACGAGCAGTACTTC. Amino acids: CASSFGDRSSYEQYF.

J is TRBJ1-3 and V is TRBV7-9; 12 bases align to TRBD1. Trimming cost V 1 base and J 2 bases; bases outside gene matches: 3. The germline CDR1 and CDR2 sequences are SEHNR and FQNEAQ (reference sequence). This CDR3 is 17 amino acids long. This chain's CDR3 is CASSLGGQGAAGNTIYF. The CDR3 DNA reads as TGTGCCAGCAGCTTAGGGGGACAGGGGGCGGCTGGAAACACCATATATTTT.

The chain has TRBV7-3 and TRBJ1-3; no definite D call. V dropped 2 bases and J dropped 2 bases, with 4 bases sitting between them. Per the germline V gene, CDR1 is SGHTA and CDR2 is FQGTGA. This CDR3 has 13 amino acids. The chain's CDR3 is CASSLFAGNTIYF. Here the CDR3 DNA reads TGTGCCAGCAGCTTATTCGCTGGAAACACCATATATTTT.

V and J are TRBV4-1 and TRBJ1-5; TRBD1 is a possible D gene (5 bases). The CDR3 covers 16 residues. The V end was cut by 1 base, the J end by 3 bases, with 13 bases between. CDR1 is MGHRA and CDR2 is YSYEKL in the germline V gene. The CDR3 DNA follows: TGCGCCAGCAGCCAAGTGCCAGGGCTACTCAATCAGCCCCAGCATTTT. Its translation: CASSQVPGLLNQPQHF.

The rearrangement uses TRBV21-1 and TRBJ1-5; the D call of TRBD1 is as the table states it, not checked on the DNA. TRBV21-1 is noted as a pseudogene. The CDR3 runs 14 residues. The CDR3 bases are TGTGCCAGACGATGGACAGGGTCCAATCAGCCCCAGCATTTT. Its translation: CARRWTGSNQPQHF.

The gene calls are TRBV5-1 and TRBJ2-7, with D possibly called TRBD1 or TRBD2 (6 bases each). V gave up 7 bases and J gave up 2 bases, with 16 bases separating them. The germline V gene has CDR1 SGHRS and CDR2 YFSETQ. The CDR3 extends over 14 amino acids. Here the CDR3 DNA reads TGCGCCAGCTCCGGAGGAGGGGGTCCCTACGAGCAGTACTTC. Its protein product is CASSGGGGPYEQYF.

The gene calls are TRBV7-8 and TRBJ1-5, with D maybe TRBD1 (5 bases). V gave up 5 bases and J gave up 9 bases, with 14 bases separating them. The CDR3 extends over 13 amino acids. CDR1 and CDR2 from the germline V gene are SGHVS and FQNEAQ. The CDR3 DNA reads as TGTGCCAGCAGCATCGGGACTGACACGCCCCAGCATTTT. Translation gives CASSIGTDTPQHF.

This chain links TRBV5-5 with TRBJ2-7, with 7 bases lining up with TRBD1. The length of the CDR3 is 17 residues. Germline V gene data show CDR1 as SGHKS and CDR2 as YYEKEE (reference sequence). With 0 bases clipped from V and 1 base from J, the junction kept 10 bases outside the gene matches. CDR3 bases: TGTGCCAGCAGCTTGGTCCTGACAGGGAAACGGTCCTACGAGCAGTACTTC. As protein: CASSLVLTGKRSYEQYF.

The V gene is TRBV6-1, the J gene TRBJ2-5; TRBD2 aligns across 8 bases. The CDR3 contains 15 residues. Trimming at V came to 4 bases and at J to 4 bases, leaving 8 bases not matched to a gene. Germline CDR1 is MNHNS and CDR2 is SASEGT. CDR3 DNA sequence: TGTGCCAGCAGTGTAGACGGGGGGGCCGGAGAGACCCAGTACTTC. Residues: CASSVDGGAGETQYF.

This chain's CDR3 is CASSPGQGLLVGYGYTF. DNA of the CDR3: TGTGCCAGCAGCCCGGGACAGGGCCTTTTAGTGGGCTATGGCTACACCTTC. The gene calls are TRBV5-4 and TRBJ1-2; 9 bases agree with TRBD1. V gave up 4 bases and J gave up 4 bases; unmatched junction bases: 14. The CDR3 runs to 17 residues. Germline V lookup: CDR1 SGHNT, CDR2 YYREEE (reference sequence).

With respect to this clone: Other DNA sequences in this specimen translate into the identical CDR3. The chain uses TRBV10-3 and TRBJ1-1, with D uncertain. Germline V gives CDR1 ENHRY, CDR2 SYGVKD. CDR3 length: 14 amino acids. Trimming took 0 bases from V and 1 from J, leaving 6 bases between them. The CDR3 DNA reads TGTGCCATCAGTGAGTCGGGCCCGAACACTGAAGCTTTCTTT. It encodes CAISESGPNTEAFF.

This chain connects TRBV7-2 to TRBJ1-1; unclear D gene. The CDR3 loop spans 13 amino acids. Trimming shortened V by 2 bases and J by 5 bases, and 9 bases separated the two germline ends. CDR1 and CDR2 (germline): SGHTA, FQGNSA. The CDR3 DNA reads as TGTGCCAGCAGCTTACCGGGGTTTACTGAAGCTTTCTTT. It translates to CASSLPGFTEAFF.

This chain links TRBV18 with TRBJ1-5; perhaps TRBD1 as D (5 bases). The CDR3 runs 15 residues. Trimming took off 5 bases at V and 2 bases at J, with 13 bases between the two ends. CDR1 is KGHSH and CDR2 is LQKENI in the germline V gene. CDR3 loop: CASSSGPPGNQPQHF. CDR3 coding DNA: TGTGCCAGCTCATCGGGACCTCCAGGCAATCAGCCCCAGCATTTT.

On this clone: The sample holds other DNA sequences that translate to the same CDR3. The chain has TRBV20-1 and TRBJ1-1; no reliable D call. Germline V gene data show CDR1 as DFQATT and CDR2 as SNEGSKA (reference sequence). Trimming removed 8 bases at V and 1 base at J, with 8 bases between. This CDR3 is 11 amino acids long. The DNA of the CDR3 is TGCAGTTTTTTCAGGAACACTGAAGCTTTCTTT. This translates into CSFFRNTEAFF.

V and J are TRBV6-6 and TRBJ2-7; TRBD1 is a possible D gene (5 bases). V was trimmed by 6 bases and J by 4 bases, leaving 16 bases between them. The CDR3 length is 14 residues. Germline loops: CDR1 MNHNY, CDR2 SVGAGI (reference sequence). CDR3 DNA: TGTGCCAGCAGGATGACAGCAGCGAGATACGAGCAGTACTTC. As protein: CASRMTAARYEQYF.

This clone was observed once. This chain connects TRBV5-1 to TRBJ2-3, with 16 bases lining up with TRBD2. The CDR3 extends over 18 amino acids. The junction had 11 bases not matched to a gene; V was cut back by 4 bases and J by 6 bases. CDR1 is SGHRS and CDR2 is YFSETQ in the germline V gene. The CDR3: CASSPIGTSGGAMDTQYF. The CDR3 bases are TGCGCCAGCAGCCCCATCGGGACTAGCGGGGGGGCCATGGATACGCAGTATTTT.

V gene TRBV5-4 combines with J gene TRBJ2-6; a possible D gene is TRBD1 (5 bases). CDR1 SGHNT and CDR2 YYREEE come from the germline V gene (reference sequence). CDR3 length equals 15 residues. V lost 4 bases to trimming and J lost 2 bases, with 10 bases between them. DNA for the CDR3: TGTGCCAGCAGCGAGCAGGGTGCTGGGGCCAACGTCCTGACTTTC. The encoded protein is CASSEQGAGANVLTF.

This chain uses TRBV6-5 with TRBJ1-1; D not certain. The V gene lost 5 bases and the J gene lost 4 bases, with 11 bases spanning the gap. Germline CDR1 reads MNHEY; CDR2 reads SVGAGI. The CDR3 consists of 13 residues. The CDR3 loop is CASSTPSGTEAFF. Written as DNA, the CDR3 is TGTGCCAGCAGTACTCCCTCGGGCACTGAAGCTTTCTTT.